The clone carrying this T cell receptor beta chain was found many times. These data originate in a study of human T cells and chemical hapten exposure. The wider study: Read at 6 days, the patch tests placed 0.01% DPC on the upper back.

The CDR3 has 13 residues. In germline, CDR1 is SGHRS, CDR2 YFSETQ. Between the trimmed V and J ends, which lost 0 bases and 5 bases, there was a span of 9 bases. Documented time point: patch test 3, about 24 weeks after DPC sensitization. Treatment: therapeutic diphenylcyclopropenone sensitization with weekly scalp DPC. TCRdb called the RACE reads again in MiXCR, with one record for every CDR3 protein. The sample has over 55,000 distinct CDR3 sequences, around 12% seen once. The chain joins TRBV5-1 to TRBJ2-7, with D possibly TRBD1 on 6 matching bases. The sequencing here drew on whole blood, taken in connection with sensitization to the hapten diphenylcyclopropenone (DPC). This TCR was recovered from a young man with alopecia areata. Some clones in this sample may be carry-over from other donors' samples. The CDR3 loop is CASSLGGHDEQYF. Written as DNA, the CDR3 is TGCGCCAGCAGCTTGGGGGGGCATGACGAGCAGTACTTC.